This T cell receptor beta chain comes out of a study of tumor-infiltrating lymphocytes in primary liver carcinoma. The table lists this clonotype with many counts. It is likely a read error, because the conserved phenylalanine at the end of the CDR3 is missing. Total RNA (approximately 0.5 ug) served as template for TCR beta cDNA synthesis primed by a constant-region primer. Construction of TCR beta libraries relied on three successive nested multiplex PCR rounds employing slightly modified ARM-PCR. TRBV1-TRBV30 forward and Cbeta reverse primers drove the first two roughly 10-cycle rounds. A single record per CDR3 protein comes from TCRdb applying MiXCR to the multiplex PCR reads. The sample lists about 30,000 distinct CDR3 sequences, 71% occurring once. The CDR3 spans 11 residues. From germline, CDR1 is SGHAT and CDR2 FQNNGV. Each 20-30 mg portion of unsorted bulk tissue served as the source for co-extraction of RNA and DNA.

The receptor comes from a woman in her thirties with primary liver carcinoma and hepatitis B virus infection. The sequenced sample was liver tumor tissue from sampling region 3. Documented subset: tumor region T3, left-lateral pole. The chain links TRBV11-2 to TRBJ2-5, with D unclear. CDR3 nucleotides: TGTGCTAGCAGCCAGAGCGAGACCCAGTACGTC. It codes for CASSQSETQYV.